Shown below are 31 T cell receptor beta chains from a single sample sequenced in a study of T-cell reconstitution after alpha-beta-depleted transplantation in children. The TCRbeta library was prepared with unique molecular identifiers. TCRdb analysed the PCR reads with MiXCR anew, one entry per CDR3 protein. The sample carries about 500,000 distinct CDR3 sequences, 32% recorded once. The sequencing here drew on PBMCs from the stem cell graft donor, taken from the stem cell graft. The receptors were gathered from a human donor who donated a stem cell graft to a child with aplastic anemia.

In DNA, the CDR3 is TGTGCCAGCAGCACTCTGCCGGGAAACACCATATATTTT. It is translated as CASSTLPGNTIYF. The chain couples TRBV11-2 to TRBJ1-3; D is unresolved. CDR1 and CDR2 (germline): SGHAT, FQNNGV. The CDR3 totals 13 residues. V was shortened by 5 bases and J by 4 bases, with 9 bases between the two germline ends.

This clonotype showed up just a few times. The chain recombines TRBV12-3 or TRBV12-4 with TRBJ1-1; D may be TRBD1 (6 bases). The CDR3 is made up of 11 amino acids. Trimming shortened V by 7 bases and J by 7 bases, and 10 bases separated the two germline ends. As DNA, the CDR3 is TGTGCCAGCAAGAAACAGGGTGAAGCTTTCTTT. Protein sequence: CASKKQGEAFF.

This clonotype was detected a few times. The chain couples TRBV27 to TRBJ1-1, with 8 positions matching TRBD1. Losses at the gene ends were 5 bases for V and 0 bases for J; bases not matched to a gene: 5. Germline CDR1 and CDR2: MNHEY and SMNVEV (reference sequence). The CDR3 sequence is 15 residues long. CDR3 in DNA: TGTGCCAGCAGTCAAGGACAGGGAATGAACACTGAAGCTTTCTTT. As protein: CASSQGQGMNTEAFF.

Here the CDR3 reads CSVGGLAGAPGDEQFF. The CDR3 DNA reads TGCAGCGTTGGAGGACTAGCGGGAGCCCCCGGAGATGAGCAGTTCTTC. The V call is TRBV29-1, the J call TRBJ2-1; TRBD2 matches 13 bases. V trimming: 4 bases; J trimming: 8 bases; junction bases outside the gene matches: 11. Germline values: CDR1 SQVTM, CDR2 ANQGSEA. The CDR3 is made up of 16 amino acids.

This clonotype has just a few counts. This chain joins TRBV27 and TRBJ2-1; 8 bases are a match to TRBD2. V dropped 2 bases and J dropped 4; count of bases not matched to a gene: 4. There are 15 residues in the CDR3. Per the germline V gene, CDR1 is MNHEY and CDR2 is SMNVEV (reference sequence). The DNA of the CDR3 is TGTGCCAGCAGTTTAGGGCCTAGCGGGTACAATGAGCAGTTCTTC. Its translation: CASSLGPSGYNEQFF.

A few counts support this clonotype. The chain carries TRBV29-1 and TRBJ2-3; D gene ambiguous. The CDR3 totals 13 residues. Germline lookup yields CDR1 SQVTM and CDR2 ANQGSEA. Deletions cut 7 bases from V and 0 bases from J, with 11 bases between. The CDR3: CSASGQSTDTQYF. DNA of the CDR3: TGCAGCGCGTCGGGCCAAAGCACAGATACGCAGTATTTT.

This clonotype has a count of ten or more. The V call is TRBV29-1, the J call TRBJ1-1, with TRBD1 as a possible D gene (6 bases). CDR1 and CDR2 (germline): SQVTM, ANQGSEA. Between the trimmed V and J ends, which lost 0 bases and 4 bases, there was a span of 12 bases. The CDR3 length is 14 residues. CDR3 bases: TGCAGCGTTGAAGAACGTAGGGGGTTCACTGAAGCTTTCTTT. It yields the protein CSVEERRGFTEAFF.

The V call is TRBV7-2, the J call TRBJ2-1; TRBD2 agrees at 11 bases. The junction had 6 bases not matched to a gene; V was cut back by 0 bases and J by 8 bases. Looked up from germline, CDR1 is SGHTA and CDR2 is FQGNSA. The CDR3 sequence is 16 residues long. CDR3 in amino acids: CASSLAFLAGGDEQFF. The CDR3 DNA reads TGTGCCAGCAGCTTAGCGTTCCTAGCGGGAGGCGATGAGCAGTTCTTC.

V is TRBV9 and J is TRBJ2-7; tentatively, D is TRBD2 (7 bases). This CDR3 has 13 amino acids. Germline V gene sequence: CDR1 SGDLS, CDR2 YYNGEE. V lost 1 base and J lost 5, with 10 bases in between. The DNA for the CDR3 is TGTGCCAGCAGCGTAACGGGGGGCGACGAGCAGTACTTC. It specifies CASSVTGGDEQYF.

The chain joins TRBV11-1 to TRBJ2-5; weak D call: TRBD2 (6 bases). V was shortened by 2 bases and J by 10 bases, with 14 bases between the two germline ends. This CDR3 comprises 13 residues. Germline loops: CDR1 SGHAT, CDR2 FQDESV (reference sequence). The CDR3 region is CASSLFEVGGQYF. CDR3 bases: TGTGCCAGCAGCTTATTTGAGGTGGGGGGCCAGTACTTC. The full variable domain, completed using reference TRBV11-1 and TRBJ2-5, is EAEVAQSPRYKITEKSQAVAFWCDPISGHATLYWYRQILGQGPELLVQFQDESVVDDSQLPKDRFSAERLKGVDSTLKIQPAELGDSAMYLCASSLFEVGGQYFGPGTRLLVL.

The sample holds a few counts of this clonotype. The DNA of the CDR3 is TGTGCCAGCAGTCACAATCCCCCGGGGACCAATCAGCCCCAGCATTTT. Protein sequence: CASSHNPPGTNQPQHF. This chain uses TRBV12-3 or TRBV12-4 with TRBJ1-5; TRBD1 might be the D (5 bases). The CDR3 loop spans 16 amino acids. Trimming removed 5 bases at V and 3 bases at J, with 17 bases between.

The chain is built from TRBV7-2 and TRBJ2-1; 8 bases are shared with TRBD2. V was pared by 5 bases and J by 13 bases, with 7 bases of the junction left unmatched. Germline V gene data show CDR1 as SGHTA and CDR2 as FQGNSA. The CDR3 length is 12 residues. DNA of the CDR3: TGTGCCAGCAGCCAACCGGGGGGGCACCAGTTCTTC. Translation gives CASSQPGGHQFF.

This clonotype has a handful of counts. The chain couples TRBV5-1 to TRBJ2-1, with no clear D. The CDR3 spans 16 residues. Germline V lookup: CDR1 SGHRS, CDR2 YFSETQ. V was shortened by 1 base and J by 2 bases, with 13 bases between the two germline ends. CDR3 DNA: TGCGCCAGCAGCTTGTCTGGACGGCTAACCTACAATGAGCAGTTCTTC. This gives the protein CASSLSGRLTYNEQFF.

This clonotype appeared many times. The gene calls are TRBV13 and TRBJ2-1, with D possibly TRBD2 on 6 matching bases. Germline V gives CDR1 PRHDT, CDR2 FYEKMQ (reference sequence). This CDR3 is built from 15 residues. The V gene lost 1 base and the J gene lost 7 bases, with 14 bases spanning the gap. The CDR3 DNA follows: TGTGCCAGCAGCTTAGAAGGAGGGCCGATAAATGAGCAGTTCTTC. It is translated as CASSLEGGPINEQFF.

This chain uses TRBV7-2 with TRBJ2-7, with 7 nucleotides matching TRBD2. After removal of 2 bases from V and 0 bases from J, the junction contained 7 bases not matched to a gene. This CDR3 has 16 residues. Germline V lookup: CDR1 SGHTA, CDR2 FQGNSA. CDR3 DNA: TGTGCCAGCAGCTTACGGGTTAGCGGGCACTCCTACGAGCAGTACTTC. It yields the protein CASSLRVSGHSYEQYF.

This clonotype was seen a few times. V gene TRBV20-1 combines with J gene TRBJ2-3, with D possibly being TRBD2 (5 bases). Germline CDR1 is DFQATT and CDR2 is SNEGSKA (reference sequence). The CDR3 has 12 residues. Trimming shortened V by 5 bases and J by 4 bases, and 10 bases separated the two germline ends. The CDR3 loop reads CSAVKGADTQYF. The CDR3 DNA reads as TGCAGTGCTGTTAAGGGAGCAGATACGCAGTATTTT.

V and J are TRBV7-9 and TRBJ1-2; tentative D call: TRBD1 (6 bases). The CDR3 totals 15 residues. V was cut by 5 bases and J by 4 bases, with 17 bases left in between. Germline CDR1 is SEHNR and CDR2 is FQNEAQ (reference sequence). CDR3 bases: TGTGCCAGCAGCAAAGAGGGGGGTCAATCCTATGGCTACACCTTC. Translated: CASSKEGGQSYGYTF.

A few counts support this clonotype. The chain uses TRBV7-4 and TRBJ1-5; D remains unclear. The CDR3 runs 15 residues. Germline CDR1 reads SGHVT; CDR2 reads SQSDAQ. Deletions cut 1 base from V and 2 bases from J, with 9 bases between. DNA of the CDR3: TGTGCCAGCAGCTTAGTACTTATGGGCAATCAGCCCCAGCATTTT. Its translation is CASSLVLMGNQPQHF.

The chain has TRBV12-3 or TRBV12-4 and TRBJ1-4; tentative D call: TRBD1 (6 bases). V was trimmed by 4 bases and J by 7 bases, leaving 10 bases between them. There are 13 residues in the CDR3. As DNA, the CDR3 is TGTGCCAGCAGTTCCGGGGGCCGTGAAAAACTGTTTTTT. This encodes CASSSGGREKLFF.

The chain is built from TRBV12-3 or TRBV12-4 and TRBJ1-1; maybe TRBD1 (6 bases). V was pared by 2 bases and J by 7 bases, with 11 bases between. The CDR3 spans 13 residues. CDR3 sequence (DNA): TGTGCCAGCAGTTTAAGGGGGGACGATGAAGCTTTCTTT. It codes for CASSLRGDDEAFF.

In this sample, this clonotype turned up once. The rearrangement links TRBV18 to TRBJ2-1, with 13 bases matching TRBD2. J was trimmed by 2 bases and V by 5 bases; bases with no gene match: 15. In germline, CDR1 is KGHSH, CDR2 LQKENI. This CDR3 has 20 amino acids. CDR3 sequence reads: CASSVDRPGTSGIPYNEQFF. CDR3 bases: TGTGCCAGCTCAGTAGACAGGCCCGGGACTAGCGGGATACCCTACAATGAGCAGTTCTTC.

This clonotype was counted once. The V gene is TRBV20-1, the J gene TRBJ2-2, with TRBD1 matching over 8 bases. The CDR3 has 17 residues. Germline V gives CDR1 DFQATT, CDR2 SNEGSKA (reference sequence). The junction had 9 bases not matched to a gene; V was cut back by 3 bases and J by 0 bases. The CDR3 bases are TGCAGTGCTAGGGACAGGGCGCGGAACTCGAACACCGGGGAGCTGTTTTTT. It encodes CSARDRARNSNTGELFF.

This clonotype has more than one count but fewer than ten. The chain recombines TRBV30 with TRBJ2-2; the match to TRBD2 covers 9 bases. With V trimmed by 1 base and J by 1 base, 4 bases remained unmatched. The CDR3 covers 16 residues. The germline V gene encodes CDR1 GTSNPN and CDR2 SVGIG (reference sequence). The CDR3 sequence is CAWSAGLAENTGELFF. In DNA, the CDR3 is TGTGCCTGGAGTGCGGGACTAGCTGAGAACACCGGGGAGCTGTTTTTT.

This clonotype was recorded a few times. The chain uses TRBV10-2 and TRBJ2-7, with D perhaps given as TRBD1 or TRBD2 (5 bases each). Germline V gene sequence: CDR1 WSHSY, CDR2 SAAADI. The CDR3 extends over 16 amino acids. V lost 6 bases, J lost 2 bases, and 20 bases lay in between. The CDR3 DNA follows: TGCGCCAGCAGCCCTCGGGGCAGGGCAAAGACCTACGAGCAGTACGTC. It encodes CASSPRGRAKTYEQYV.

This clonotype came up a few times. The chain links TRBV20-1 to TRBJ2-7, with 7 bases matching TRBD1. V was clipped by 6 bases and J by 2 bases; unmatched bases: 7. This CDR3 contains 13 residues. Germline V lookup: CDR1 DFQATT, CDR2 SNEGSKA (reference sequence). The CDR3, as DNA: TGCAGTGCCGCCGGGACAGCCACCTACGAGCAGTACTTC. Translation gives CSAAGTATYEQYF.

The chain carries TRBV28 and TRBJ2-5, with a possible D match to TRBD2 (5 bases). V lost 5 bases and J 5 bases, leaving 18 bases between the germline ends. CDR3 size: 15 residues. The germline V gene encodes CDR1 MDHEN and CDR2 SYDVKM. The CDR3 DNA sequence: TGTGCCAGCAGTGCGGCGGATGCCGGCGGGGAGACCCAGTACTTC. Translating it yields CASSAADAGGETQYF.

This clonotype was observed a few times. The rearrangement links TRBV4-1 to TRBJ1-1, with a tentative D call TRBD1 (6 bases). The germline V and J ends were trimmed by 3 bases and 4 bases, with 12 bases remaining between them. Germline V lookup: CDR1 MGHRA, CDR2 YSYEKL. CDR3 length: 14 residues. CDR3 bases: TGCGCCAGCAGCCAGCAAGGGGGGGTCACTGAAGCTTTCTTT. Protein sequence: CASSQQGGVTEAFF.

This clonotype occurred a few times. The chain recombines TRBV6-1 with TRBJ1-5, with no clear D. Deletions cut 7 bases from V and 2 bases from J, with 18 bases between. The V gene's germline CDR1 is MNHNS and CDR2 SASEGT. CDR3 size: 16 residues. The CDR3 bases are TGTGCCAGCAAGGAGTTGGTGGGCGACGGCAATCAGCCCCAGCATTTT. This sequence encodes CASKELVGDGNQPQHF.

There are a few counts of this clonotype. The J gene is TRBJ1-2, the V gene TRBV10-3; D is undetermined. This CDR3 spans 15 amino acids. V dropped 2 bases and J dropped 2 bases, with 12 bases sitting between them. Germline assignment: CDR1 ENHRY and CDR2 SYGVKD. The CDR3 loop is CAISETAVQNYGYTF. Here the CDR3 DNA reads TGTGCCATCAGTGAGACGGCAGTTCAGAACTATGGCTACACCTTC.

This clonotype appeared many times. DNA for the CDR3: TGTGCCAGCACCCCGGGCTACTACAATGAGCAGTTCTTC. Encoded protein: CASTPGYYNEQFF. The chain couples TRBV6-1 to TRBJ2-1; D gene unclear. The ends were cut back, 7 bases at V and 3 bases at J, with 10 bases in the middle. Germline loops: CDR1 MNHNS, CDR2 SASEGT. CDR3 length equals 13 residues.

The genes are TRBV18 and TRBJ2-1; TRBD1 is a possible D gene (6 bases). The CDR3 loop spans 14 amino acids. The germline V and J ends were trimmed by 3 bases and 4 bases, with 10 bases remaining between them. Germline CDR1 and CDR2: KGHSH and LQKENI. The CDR3 here is CASSPATGYNEQFF. CDR3 DNA: TGTGCCAGCTCACCCGCGACAGGATACAATGAGCAGTTCTTC.